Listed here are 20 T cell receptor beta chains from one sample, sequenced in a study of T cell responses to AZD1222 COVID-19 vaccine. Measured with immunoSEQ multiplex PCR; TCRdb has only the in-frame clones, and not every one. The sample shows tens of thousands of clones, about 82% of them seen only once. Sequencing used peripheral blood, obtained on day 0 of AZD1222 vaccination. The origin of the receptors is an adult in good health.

CDR3 amino acids: CASSIKLVGGDLSNQPQHF. The CDR3 DNA reads as TGTGCCAGTAGTATAAAGCTGGTAGGGGGCGACCTTAGCAATCAGCCCCAGCATTTT. The J gene is TRBJ1-5, the V gene TRBV19; TRBD1 matches 7 bases. J lost 0 bases, V lost 2 bases, and 13 bases had no gene match. Germline CDR1 LNHDA, CDR2 SQIVND (reference sequence). CDR3 length equals 19 residues.

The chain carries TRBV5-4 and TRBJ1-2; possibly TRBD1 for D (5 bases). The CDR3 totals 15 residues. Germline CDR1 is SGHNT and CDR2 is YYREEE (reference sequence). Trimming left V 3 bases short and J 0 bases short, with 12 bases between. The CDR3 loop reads CASSSGQRANYGYTF. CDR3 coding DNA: TGTGCCAGCAGCTCGGGGCAGAGAGCTAACTATGGCTACACCTTC.

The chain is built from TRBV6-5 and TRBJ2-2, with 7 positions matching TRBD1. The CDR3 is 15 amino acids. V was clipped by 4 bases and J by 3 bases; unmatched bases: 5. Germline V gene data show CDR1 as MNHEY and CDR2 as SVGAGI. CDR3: CASSWVDRDTGELFF. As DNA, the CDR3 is TGTGCCAGCAGTTGGGTTGACAGGGACACCGGGGAGCTGTTTTTT.

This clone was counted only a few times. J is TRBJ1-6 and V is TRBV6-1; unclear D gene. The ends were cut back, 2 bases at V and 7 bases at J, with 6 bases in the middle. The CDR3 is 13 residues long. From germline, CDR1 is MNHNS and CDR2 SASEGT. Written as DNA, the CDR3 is TGTGCCAGCAGTGAACAGGAAAATTCACCCCTCCACTTT. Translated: CASSEQENSPLHF.

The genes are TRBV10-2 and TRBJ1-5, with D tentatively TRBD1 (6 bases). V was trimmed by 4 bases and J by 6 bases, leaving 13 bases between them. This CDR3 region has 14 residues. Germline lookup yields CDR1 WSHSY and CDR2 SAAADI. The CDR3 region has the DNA TGCGCCAGCAGTGTGGGGGGCGGGTCTCAGCCCCAGCATTTT. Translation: CASSVGGGSQPQHF.

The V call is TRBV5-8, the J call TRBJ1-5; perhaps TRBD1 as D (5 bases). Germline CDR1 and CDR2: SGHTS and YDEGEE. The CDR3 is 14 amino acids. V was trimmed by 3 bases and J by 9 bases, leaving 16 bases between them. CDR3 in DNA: TGTGCCAGCAGCTCGGGGCCCACCTTACCGCCCCAGCATTTT. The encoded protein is CASSSGPTLPPQHF.

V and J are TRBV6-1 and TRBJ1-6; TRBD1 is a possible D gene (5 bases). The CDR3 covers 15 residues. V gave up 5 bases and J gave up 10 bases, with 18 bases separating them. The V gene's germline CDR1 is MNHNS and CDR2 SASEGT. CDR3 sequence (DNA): TGTGCCAGCAGTCCAATGGACATAGCGGAATCACCCCTCCACTTT. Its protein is CASSPMDIAESPLHF.

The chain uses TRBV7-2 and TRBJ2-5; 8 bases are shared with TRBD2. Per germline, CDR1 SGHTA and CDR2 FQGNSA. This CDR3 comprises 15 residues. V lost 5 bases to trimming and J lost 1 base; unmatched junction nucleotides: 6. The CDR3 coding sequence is TGTGCCAGCAGCCAAACAGGGACTAGCCAAGAGACCCAGTACTTC. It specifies CASSQTGTSQETQYF. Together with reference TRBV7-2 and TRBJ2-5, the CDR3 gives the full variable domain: GAGVSQSPSNKVTEKGKDVELRCDPISGHTALYWYRQSLGQGLEFLIYFQGNSAPDKSGLPSDRFSAERTGGSVSTLTIQRTQQEDSAVYLCASSQTGTSQETQYFGPGTRLLVL.

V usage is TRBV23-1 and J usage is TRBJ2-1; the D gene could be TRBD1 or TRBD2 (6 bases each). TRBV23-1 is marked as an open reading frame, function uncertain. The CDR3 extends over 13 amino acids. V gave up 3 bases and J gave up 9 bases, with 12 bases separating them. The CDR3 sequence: CASSQPGAGEQFF. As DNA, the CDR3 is TGCGCCAGCAGTCAGCCGGGGGCGGGTGAGCAGTTCTTC.

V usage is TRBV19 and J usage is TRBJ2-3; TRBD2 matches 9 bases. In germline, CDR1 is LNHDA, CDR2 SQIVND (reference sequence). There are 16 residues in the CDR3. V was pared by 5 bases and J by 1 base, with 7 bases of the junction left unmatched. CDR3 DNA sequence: TGTGCCAGTAGTGCCTTAGCGGGAGTAGGCACAGATACGCAGTATTTT. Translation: CASSALAGVGTDTQYF.

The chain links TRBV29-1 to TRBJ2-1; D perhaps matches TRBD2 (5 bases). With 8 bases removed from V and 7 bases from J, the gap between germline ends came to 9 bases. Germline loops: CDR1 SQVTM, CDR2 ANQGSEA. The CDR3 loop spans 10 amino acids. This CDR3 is CSYTGNEQFF. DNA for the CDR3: TGCAGCTACACGGGGAATGAGCAGTTCTTC.

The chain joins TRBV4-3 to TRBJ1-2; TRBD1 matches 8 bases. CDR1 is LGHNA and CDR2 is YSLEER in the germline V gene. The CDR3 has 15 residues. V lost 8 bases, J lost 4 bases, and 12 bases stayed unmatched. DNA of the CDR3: TGCGCCAGCGGGGATTCAGGGGGCGCCGGCTATGGCTACACCTTC. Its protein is CASGDSGGAGYGYTF.

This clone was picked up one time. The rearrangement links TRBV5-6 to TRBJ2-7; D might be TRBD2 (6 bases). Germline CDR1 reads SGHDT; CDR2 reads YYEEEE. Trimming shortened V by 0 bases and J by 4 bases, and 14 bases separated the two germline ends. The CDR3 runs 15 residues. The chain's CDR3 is CASSLGGTLDYEQYF. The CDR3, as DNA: TGTGCCAGCAGCTTGGGCGGGACCCTTGATTACGAGCAGTACTTC.

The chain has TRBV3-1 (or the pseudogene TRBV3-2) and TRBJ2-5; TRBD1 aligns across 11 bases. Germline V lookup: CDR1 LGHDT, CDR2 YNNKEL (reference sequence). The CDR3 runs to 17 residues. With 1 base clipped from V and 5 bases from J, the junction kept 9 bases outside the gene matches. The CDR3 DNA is TGTGCCAGCAGCCAAGGAGGGACAGGGGGTACCCGGGAGACCCAGTACTTC. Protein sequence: CASSQGGTGGTRETQYF.

CDR3 coding DNA: TGTGCCAGCAGTTCTACTCACAGGGCTTTGGCCACTGAAGCTTTCTTT. Protein sequence: CASSSTHRALATEAFF. The chain is built from TRBV27 and TRBJ1-1, with a tentative D call TRBD1 (6 bases). Deletions cut 4 bases from V and 4 bases from J, with 19 bases between. The CDR3 is 16 residues long. The V gene's germline CDR1 is MNHEY and CDR2 SMNVEV (reference sequence).

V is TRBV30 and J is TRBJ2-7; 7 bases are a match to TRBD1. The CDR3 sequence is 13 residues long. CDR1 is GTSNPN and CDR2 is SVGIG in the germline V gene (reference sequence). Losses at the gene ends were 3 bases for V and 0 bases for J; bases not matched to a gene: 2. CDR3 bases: TGTGCCTGGAGGGGGGACAGCTCCTACGAGCAGTACTTC. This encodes CAWRGDSSYEQYF.

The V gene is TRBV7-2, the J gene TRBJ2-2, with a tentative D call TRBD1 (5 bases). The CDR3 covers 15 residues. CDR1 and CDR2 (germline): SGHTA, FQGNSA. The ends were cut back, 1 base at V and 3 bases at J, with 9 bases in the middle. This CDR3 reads CASSLDGRDTGELFF. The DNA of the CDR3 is TGTGCCAGCAGCTTAGACGGCAGGGACACCGGGGAGCTGTTTTTT.

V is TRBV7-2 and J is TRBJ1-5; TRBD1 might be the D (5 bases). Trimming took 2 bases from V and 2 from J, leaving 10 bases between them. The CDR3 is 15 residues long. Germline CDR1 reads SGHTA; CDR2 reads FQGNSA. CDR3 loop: CASSLSGGGNQPQHF. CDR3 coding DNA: TGTGCCAGCAGCTTATCTGGGGGGGGCAATCAGCCCCAGCATTTT.

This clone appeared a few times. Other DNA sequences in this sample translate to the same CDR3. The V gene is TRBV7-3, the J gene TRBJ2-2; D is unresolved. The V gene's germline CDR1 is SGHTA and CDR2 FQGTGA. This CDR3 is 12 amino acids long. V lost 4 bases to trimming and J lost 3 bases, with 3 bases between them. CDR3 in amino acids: CASSSDTGELFF. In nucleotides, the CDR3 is TGTGCCAGCAGCTCGGACACCGGGGAGCTGTTTTTT.

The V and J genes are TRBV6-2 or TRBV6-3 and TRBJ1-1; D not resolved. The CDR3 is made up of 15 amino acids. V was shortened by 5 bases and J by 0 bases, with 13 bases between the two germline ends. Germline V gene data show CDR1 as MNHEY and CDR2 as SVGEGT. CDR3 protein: CASSRTLGVNTEAFF. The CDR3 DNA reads TGTGCCAGCAGTCGCACCCTCGGGGTGAACACTGAAGCTTTCTTT.